The 22 T cell receptor beta chains given below trace back to one sample, sequenced in a study of cytomegalovirus exposure and HLA in healthy donors. The PCR had 60 Vbeta and 13 Jbeta primers. Measured with immunoSEQ multiplex PCR; TCRdb has only the in-frame clones, and not every one. The sample records approximately 170,000 clones, approximately 79% being singletons. The sample consisted of PBMCs. All receptors derive from a human donor in good health.

This clone was detected only a few times. V gene TRBV4-1 combines with J gene TRBJ2-3; perhaps TRBD2 as D (6 bases). Trimming removed 1 base at V and 0 bases at J, with 11 bases between. Per the germline V gene, CDR1 is MGHRA and CDR2 is YSYEKL. The CDR3 has 16 amino acids. The CDR3 nucleotides read TGCGCCAGCAGCCAAGTGGCGGGGACTAGCACAGATACGCAGTATTTT. Its translation: CASSQVAGTSTDTQYF.

This clone was observed once. This rearrangement joins TRBV27 to TRBJ1-2; D might be TRBD1 (6 bases). The germline V and J ends were trimmed by 6 bases and 2 bases, with 10 bases remaining between them. Germline-derived CDR1 and CDR2 are MNHEY and SMNVEV (reference sequence). The CDR3 spans 13 residues. In nucleotides, the CDR3 is TGTGCCAGCAGCCCCGGACAGAACTATGGCTACACCTTC. Its translation is CASSPGQNYGYTF.

This chain uses TRBV9 with TRBJ1-1; possible D gene TRBD1, 5 bases. This CDR3 is built from 14 residues. CDR1 is SGDLS and CDR2 is YYNGEE in the germline V gene. The germline V and J ends were trimmed by 2 bases and 0 bases, with 8 bases remaining between them. DNA for the CDR3: TGTGCCAGCAGCGTGGGAGGGGTGAACACTGAAGCTTTCTTT. It is translated as CASSVGGVNTEAFF.

The genes are TRBV7-9 and TRBJ1-3, with D perhaps matching TRBD1 (5 bases). The germline V and J ends were trimmed by 4 bases and 2 bases, with 15 bases remaining between them. Germline CDR1 SEHNR, CDR2 FQNEAQ (reference sequence). The CDR3 runs to 16 residues. As DNA, the CDR3 is TGTGCCAGCAGCTGGACAAAACAGGAACCTGGAAACACCATATATTTT. It yields the protein CASSWTKQEPGNTIYF.

The chain links TRBV5-1 to TRBJ2-1, with 11 bases lining up with TRBD2. CDR1 and CDR2 from the germline V gene are SGHRS and YFSETQ. CDR3 length equals 16 residues. V trimming: 0 bases; J trimming: 4 bases; junction bases outside the gene matches: 3. The CDR3 DNA sequence: TGCGCCAGCAGCTTGGACGGGACTAGCGGTTACAATGAGCAGTTCTTC. Translation gives CASSLDGTSGYNEQFF.

The V call is TRBV28, the J call TRBJ2-7; TRBD1 matches at 12 bases. V shed 4 bases, J shed 7 bases, and the junction held 8 bases outside the gene matches. Germline CDR1 is MDHEN and CDR2 is SYDVKM. The CDR3 extends over 15 amino acids. CDR3 loop: CASSSSGQGAREQYF. The CDR3 bases are TGTGCCAGCAGTTCGTCGGGACAGGGGGCGCGGGAGCAGTACTTC.

V usage is TRBV13 and J usage is TRBJ2-2; possible D gene TRBD1, 6 bases. The CDR3 runs to 16 residues. With 5 bases removed from V and 4 bases from J, the gap between germline ends came to 17 bases. CDR1 and CDR2 from the germline V gene are PRHDT and FYEKMQ (reference sequence). Here the CDR3 DNA reads TGTGCCAGCAGCCAGCCAGGACAGTTTATCACCGGGGAGCTGTTTTTT. As protein: CASSQPGQFITGELFF.

The rearrangement joins TRBV4-1 to TRBJ1-1, with 8 bases that match TRBD1. This CDR3 is 15 amino acids long. CDR1 MGHRA and CDR2 YSYEKL come from the germline V gene. Losses at the gene ends were 1 base for V and 2 bases for J; bases not matched to a gene: 3. CDR3 nucleotides: TGCGCCAGCAGCCAAGCGGACAGGGATAACACTGAAGCTTTCTTT. Protein: CASSQADRDNTEAFF.

This chain uses TRBV6-5 with TRBJ2-2; 8 bases match TRBD1. Germline CDR1 reads MNHEY; CDR2 reads SVGAGI. The V and J ends lost 6 bases and 6 bases, in that order; junction bases with no gene match: 6. The CDR3 extends over 14 amino acids. The CDR3 loop reads CASRLRQGSGELFF. Here the CDR3 DNA reads TGTGCCAGCAGGCTTCGACAGGGGTCCGGGGAGCTGTTTTTT.

The rearrangement uses TRBV4-1 and TRBJ2-5, with 8 nucleotides matching TRBD1. The length of the CDR3 is 15 residues. Losses at the gene ends were 4 bases for V and 5 bases for J; bases not matched to a gene: 9. Germline V CDR1 and CDR2: MGHRA, YSYEKL. CDR3 amino acids: CASSRGQGMMETQYF. The CDR3 DNA follows: TGCGCCAGCAGCCGAGGACAGGGAATGATGGAGACCCAGTACTTC.

The rearrangement joins TRBV10-3 to TRBJ1-6; D is ambiguous. Germline values: CDR1 ENHRY, CDR2 SYGVKD. The V end lost 0 bases, the J end lost 7 bases, and 7 bases lay between the germline ends. This CDR3 has 14 residues. The CDR3, as DNA: TGTGCCATCAGTGAGTCGACGAGGAATTCACCCCTCCACTTT. Translation: CAISESTRNSPLHF.

V gene TRBV7-2 combines with J gene TRBJ2-3, with 10 bases aligning to TRBD2. Germline CDR1 is SGHTA and CDR2 is FQGNSA. Trimming took 3 bases from V and 2 from J; bases not matched to a gene: 2. This CDR3 comprises 15 residues. CDR3 protein: CASSLLAGATDTQYF. The CDR3 DNA reads as TGTGCCAGCAGCTTGCTAGCGGGGGCCACAGATACGCAGTATTTT.

The chain joins TRBV5-1 to TRBJ2-2; D uncertain. Trimming pared 4 bases from V and 5 bases from J, leaving 12 bases between. Germline CDR1 is SGHRS and CDR2 is YFSETQ. CDR3 length equals 14 residues. The CDR3 nucleotides read TGCGCCAGCAGCGTCGAATCTCAGACCGGGGAGCTGTTTTTT. Encoded protein: CASSVESQTGELFF.

The chain uses TRBV7-2 and TRBJ2-7, with D possibly matching TRBD2 (5 bases). The CDR3 runs 15 residues. V dropped 1 base and J dropped 2 bases, with 12 bases sitting between them. Germline V gene data show CDR1 as SGHTA and CDR2 as FQGNSA. The CDR3, as DNA: TGTGCCAGCAGCTTAGGCCGGGGATTAGCCTACGAGCAGTACTTC. This encodes CASSLGRGLAYEQYF.

The rearrangement uses TRBV5-4 and TRBJ2-1, with 12 bases identical to TRBD2. CDR1 is SGHNT, CDR2 YYREEE, per germline (reference sequence). Unmatched junction bases numbered 8, after V lost 3 bases and J lost 7 bases. CDR3 length: 16 amino acids. The CDR3 loop is CASSSVILAGGNEQFF. CDR3 DNA: TGTGCCAGCAGCTCGGTTATACTAGCGGGGGGTAATGAGCAGTTCTTC. Full variable domain (remainder filled in from reference TRBV5-4 and TRBJ2-1): ETGVTQSPTHLIKTRGQQVTLRCSSQSGHNTVSWYQQALGQGPQFIFQYYREEENGRGNFPPRFSGLQFPNYSSELNVNALELDDSALYLCASSSVILAGGNEQFFGPGTRLTVL.

This chain joins TRBV21-1 and TRBJ2-3; the table calls TRBD1, which could not be checked here. TRBV21-1 is reported as a pseudogene. The CDR3 is 16 residues long. Written as DNA, the CDR3 is TGTGCCAGCAGCAAAGGGACAGGGAGGGCCCCAGATACGCAGTATTTT. This codes for CASSKGTGRAPDTQYF.

The J gene is TRBJ2-5, the V gene TRBV11-2, with a weak D call TRBD2 (5 bases). V lost 2 bases and J 5 bases, leaving 18 bases between the germline ends. The CDR3 extends over 16 amino acids. CDR1 and CDR2 (germline): SGHAT, FQNNGV. CDR3 in amino acids: CASSLKEGHSEETQYF. CDR3 coding DNA: TGTGCCAGCAGCTTAAAAGAGGGTCACTCGGAGGAGACCCAGTACTTC.

The rearrangement uses TRBV4-3 and TRBJ2-7; D perhaps matches TRBD2 (5 bases). Germline CDR1 reads LGHNA; CDR2 reads YSLEER. The CDR3 runs 17 residues. Between the trimmed V and J ends, which lost 4 bases and 3 bases, there was a span of 22 bases. The CDR3 region is CASSRPSLSGLSYEQYF. CDR3 DNA sequence: TGCGCCAGCAGCCGGCCGTCCCTGAGCGGACTTAGCTACGAGCAGTACTTC.

V is TRBV6-1 and J is TRBJ1-1, with D uncertain. V dropped 9 bases and J dropped 1 base, with 6 bases sitting between them. Germline V gene sequence: CDR1 MNHNS, CDR2 SASEGT. The CDR3 is 11 residues long. CDR3 region: CASRENTEAFF. As DNA, the CDR3 is TGTGCCAGTCGCGAGAACACTGAAGCTTTCTTT.

The chain combines TRBV5-1 with TRBJ2-5; 9 bases match TRBD2. Looked up from germline, CDR1 is SGHRS and CDR2 is YFSETQ. The CDR3 extends over 18 amino acids. Trimming removed 4 bases from V and 5 bases from J; junction bases left unmatched: 18. The CDR3 reads CASSGVGIAGAPGETQYF. For the CDR3, the DNA is TGCGCCAGCAGCGGCGTGGGGATAGCGGGGGCCCCGGGGGAGACCCAGTACTTC.

The chain carries TRBV10-3 and TRBJ1-1, with 7 nucleotides matching TRBD1. Trimming cost V 2 bases and J 5 bases; bases outside gene matches: 5. The germline CDR1 and CDR2 sequences are ENHRY and SYGVKD. CDR3 size: 14 residues. Here the CDR3 reads CAISEQGGATEAFF. In DNA form, the CDR3 reads TGTGCCATCAGTGAGCAGGGGGGCGCGACTGAAGCTTTCTTT.

The chain uses TRBV21-1 and TRBJ2-7; TRBD1 reflects the table's D call only, with no check against the DNA. TRBV21-1 is reported as a pseudogene. This CDR3 spans 14 amino acids. The CDR3 protein is CASSKGQQTYEQYF. CDR3 sequence (DNA): TGTGCCAGCAGCAAAGGACAGCAGACCTACGAGCAGTACTTC.